This record concerns one T cell receptor (beta chain) sequence. The CDR3 loop spans 15 amino acids. CDR1 and CDR2 from the germline V gene are ENHRY and SYGVKD. Trimming removed 11 bases from V and 4 bases from J, with 22 bases in between. The assay was immunoSEQ multiplex PCR, and TCRdb's table has in-frame clones only and misses some. The sample consists of roughly 250,000 clones, roughly 87% of them appearing once. This specimen belongs to a study of blood T cell repertoires in COVID-19. About the research overall: T cells, B-cell-depleted T cells, or PBMCs supplied cDNA or gDNA.

The chain links TRBV10-3 to TRBJ2-3; a possible D gene is TRBD1 (6 bases). The receptor's source is a man aged 55 to 70 who had recovered from COVID-19. The source material was peripheral blood. The CDR3: CAVKSGATNADTQYF. As DNA, the CDR3 is TGTGCCGTCAAGTCAGGGGCTACTAATGCAGATACGCAGTATTTT.